The 9 T cell receptor beta chains listed next were all sequenced from one sample in a study of blood T cells in healthy people across ages. A second roughly 6 to 11 cycle PCR used barcoded and J-beta primers. TCRdb passed the 5' RACE reads through MiXCR, listing each CDR3 protein once. The sample records over 500,000 distinct CDR3 sequences, about 50% being singletons. The sample was blood. All receptors derive from a woman at least 80 years old in good health.

This clonotype has a count of ten or more. This chain joins TRBV4-2 and TRBJ2-4, with D possibly matching TRBD2 (5 bases). V lost 1 base and J lost 7, with 8 bases in between. CDR3 length: 13 residues. Per germline, CDR1 LGHNA and CDR2 YNFKEQ. The CDR3 loop is CASSQVEANIQYF. The CDR3 DNA is TGTGCCAGCAGCCAAGTGGAGGCGAACATTCAGTACTTC.

This clonotype was detected only a few times. V is TRBV5-1 and J is TRBJ2-5, with TRBD2 identical over 8 bases. Germline-derived CDR1 and CDR2 are SGHRS and YFSETQ. J lost 11 bases, V lost 2 bases, and 5 bases had no gene match. This CDR3 region has 12 residues. The CDR3, as DNA: TGCGCCAGCAGCTTTAGCGGGAATGAGCAGTACTTC. It translates to CASSFSGNEQYF.

The J gene is TRBJ2-3, the V gene TRBV11-3; D is uncertain. The CDR3 spans 14 residues. Germline CDR1 reads SGHNT; CDR2 reads YENEEA. Trimming cost V 5 bases and J 2 bases, with 11 bases left between them. The chain's CDR3 is CASSAQAVTDTQYF. The DNA of the CDR3 is TGTGCCAGCAGCGCGCAGGCCGTCACAGATACGCAGTATTTT.

A note on this clonotype: Just one base apart from a much larger clone, this may be a read error. This chain connects TRBV5-1 to TRBJ2-5; 12 nucleotides agree with TRBD1. The DNA end is more similar to TRBJ2-4, so the J call may be wrong. Per the germline V gene, CDR1 is SGHRS and CDR2 is YFSETQ. The CDR3 consists of 16 residues. The CDR3 nucleotides read TGCGCCAGCACCTCCGGGACAGGGGGCCAAGCGGACATTCAGTACTTC. It specifies CASTSGTGGQADIQYF.

This clonotype was detected ten times or more. The genes are TRBV7-8 and TRBJ2-3, with 7 bases identical to TRBD2. Per the germline V gene, CDR1 is SGHVS and CDR2 is FQNEAQ. V shed 5 bases and J 4 bases; nucleotides not matched to a gene: 9. The CDR3 extends over 15 amino acids. The CDR3 is CASSLISGAPDTQYF. The CDR3 DNA is TGTGCCAGCAGCCTCATAAGCGGGGCTCCAGATACGCAGTATTTT.

V and J are TRBV5-1 and TRBJ1-3, with a weak D call TRBD1 (6 bases). The CDR3 consists of 15 residues. Trimming pared 0 bases from V and 2 bases from J, leaving 9 bases between. Germline assignment: CDR1 SGHRS and CDR2 YFSETQ. The CDR3 protein is CASSLEGGAGNTIYF. CDR3 nucleotides: TGCGCCAGCAGCTTGGAGGGGGGCGCTGGAAACACCATATATTTT.

This clonotype was recorded a few times. The chain employs TRBV28 and TRBJ2-7, with 12 bases aligning to TRBD2. CDR3 length: 21 amino acids. Germline assignment: CDR1 MDHEN and CDR2 SYDVKM. Trimming at V came to 5 bases and at J to 0 bases, leaving 20 bases not matched to a gene. The CDR3 reads CASSPLLLGRLAGAHSYEQYF. DNA for the CDR3: TGTGCCAGCAGTCCCCTATTACTGGGTCGACTAGCGGGAGCCCACTCCTACGAGCAGTACTTC.

CDR3 nucleotides: TGCAGCGTTGTGGAAAGTGGGGGAAATGAGCAGTTCTTC. Its translation is CSVVESGGNEQFF. This sequence joins TRBV29-1 and TRBJ2-1; D is possibly TRBD1 or TRBD2 (5 bases each). Germline V gene lookup returns CDR1 SQVTM and CDR2 ANQGSEA. V lost 4 bases and J lost 7, with 14 bases in between. The CDR3 has 13 residues.

This chain connects TRBV30 to TRBJ2-7, with 12 positions matching TRBD2. Germline loops: CDR1 GTSNPN, CDR2 SVGIG (reference sequence). The V and J ends lost 4 bases and 12 bases, in that order; junction bases with no gene match: 10. This CDR3 region has 13 residues. The CDR3 nucleotides are TGTGCCTGGAATCGGCTAGCGGGGGGGCCTCGGTACTTC. Its translation is CAWNRLAGGPRYF.